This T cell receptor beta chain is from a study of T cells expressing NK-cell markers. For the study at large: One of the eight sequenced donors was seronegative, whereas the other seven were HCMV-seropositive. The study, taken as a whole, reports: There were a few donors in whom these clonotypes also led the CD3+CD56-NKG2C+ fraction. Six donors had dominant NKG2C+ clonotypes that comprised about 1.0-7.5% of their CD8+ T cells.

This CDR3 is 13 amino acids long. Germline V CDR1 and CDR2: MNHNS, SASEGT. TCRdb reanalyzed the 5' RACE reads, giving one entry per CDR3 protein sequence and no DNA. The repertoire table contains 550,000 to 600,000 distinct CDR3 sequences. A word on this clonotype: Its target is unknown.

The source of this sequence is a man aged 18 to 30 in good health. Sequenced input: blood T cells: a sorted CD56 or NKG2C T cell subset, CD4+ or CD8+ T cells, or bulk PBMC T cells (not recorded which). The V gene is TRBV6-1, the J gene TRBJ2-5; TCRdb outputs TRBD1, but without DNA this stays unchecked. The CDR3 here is CASNQDRVETQYF.